This T cell receptor (beta chain) came from a study of blood T cell repertoires in COVID-19. Germline V gives CDR1 LGHDT, CDR2 YNNKEL (reference sequence). This CDR3 is built from 14 residues. The V and J ends lost 1 base and 1 base respectively, with 7 bases between them. The method was immunoSEQ multiplex PCR; TCRdb's version includes in-frame clones alone and lacks a portion of them. The sample holds approximately 150,000 clones, 60% to 85% seen once. The sample taken for sequencing was peripheral blood. This TCR came from a man aged 45-65 years with acute or convalescent COVID-19. The gene calls are TRBV3-1 (or the pseudogene TRBV3-2) and TRBJ2-5, with D possibly matching TRBD1 (6 bases). Written as DNA, the CDR3 is TGTGCCAGCAGCCAAGGCAGGGGCCAAGAGACCCAGTACTTC. It translates to CASSQGRGQETQYF.